One TCR beta chain is described in this entry. Per the germline V gene, CDR1 is ENHRY and CDR2 is SYGVKD. The CDR3 has 16 residues. V gave up 0 bases and J gave up 3 bases, with 13 bases separating them. The data were obtained in a study of shared clonotypes between healthy human individuals. Profiled with immunoSEQ multiplex PCR; TCRdb holds only in-frame clones, not every one. In the table there are roughly 660,000 clones, around 91% of which are singletons. Sequenced material: memory CD8+ T cells from PBMCs. Stated subset: CD45RO+ cells pooled with CCR7-negative TemRA cells. The sequence was obtained from a man between 18 and 29 years old in good health. Some clones in this sample may be carry-over from other donors' samples. The chain employs TRBV10-3 and TRBJ2-3; perhaps TRBD2 as D (7 bases). This chain's CDR3 is CAISESRGGGTDTQYF. CDR3 nucleotide sequence: TGTGCCATCAGTGAGTCGAGGGGGGGAGGAACAGATACGCAGTATTTT.